This TCR beta chain was observed in a study of shared clonotypes between healthy human individuals. Researchers partitioned CD4+ cells into CD45RA+ naive and CD45RA-negative memory subsets. This clone was recorded once. The assay was immunoSEQ multiplex PCR, and TCRdb's table has in-frame clones only and misses some. The sample shows 2 million to 2.5 million clones, 80% to 95% of them seen only once. The CDR3 loop spans 16 amino acids. After removal of 3 bases from V and 4 bases from J, the junction contained 8 bases not matched to a gene. CDR1 and CDR2 (germline): MNHEY, SVGAGI. The sequencing sample was made of naive CD4+ T cells from PBMCs. Regarding subset: CD45RA+ positively selected. The sequence came from a man aged 18-30 years in good health. Some clones in this sample may be carry-over from other donors' samples. The rearrangement uses TRBV6-5 and TRBJ1-4, with TRBD1 matching over 7 bases. The CDR3 sequence: CASSYFRGQLNEKLFF. CDR3 DNA sequence: TGTGCCAGCAGTTATTTTCGGGGACAGCTTAATGAAAAACTGTTTTTT.